The entry below gives a single TCR beta chain sequence along with its context. The target antigen is unknown. These data belong to a study of cytomegalovirus exposure and HLA in healthy donors. In the PCR, 60 Vbeta and 13 Jbeta primers were used. In the study's own analysis: Counted up in a later analysis, unique TCR beta chains came to some 80 million, with around 9.9 million shared. TCRdb's table, derived via immunoSEQ multiplex PCR, lists solely in-frame clones and lacks some. The DNA was the basis for D and trimming; V, J and clone size are from that table. The table lists roughly 180,000 clones, just under 80% of them singletons. The CDR3 runs 13 residues. Trimming at V came to 4 bases and at J to 8 bases, leaving 7 bases not matched to a gene. Germline V gives CDR1 MNHEY, CDR2 SMNVEV (reference sequence). Study outcomes and limitations: The authors later linked a missense DCLRE1C variant to TCR beta V- and J-gene trimming. About 87% or about 30% of the time was how often most TCR beta V segments were productive, according to an earlier analysis. Reportedly, diagnosis of cytomegalovirus status by the classifier showed high specificity and sensitivity.

The rearrangement uses TRBV27 and TRBJ1-2; TRBD1 matches at 7 bases. The material sequenced was PBMCs. The source of this sequence is a young man in good health and CMV-seronegative. CDR3 region: CASSSTGYRGYTF. DNA of the CDR3: TGTGCCAGCAGTTCGACAGGGTATCGGGGCTACACCTTC.